The source of this T cell receptor (beta chain) is a study of blood T cell repertoires in COVID-19. On the study more broadly: The origin of the acute and convalescent COVID-19 samples was the United States, Italy and Spain. T cells, B-cell-depleted T cells, or PBMCs provided the cDNA or gDNA that served as material.

The data were produced by immunoSEQ multiplex PCR, yet TCRdb's version contains in-frame clones alone and is incomplete. The repertoire holds about 250,000 clones, with about 91% as singletons. Germline assignment: CDR1 DFQATT and CDR2 SNEGSKA (reference sequence). The CDR3 runs to 14 residues. V lost 3 bases, J lost 8 bases, and 14 bases lay in between. Patients of the Seattle cohort, enrolled during active infection, were followed longitudinally. What was sequenced was peripheral blood. The rearrangement joins TRBV20-1 to TRBJ1-6; no clear D gene. The receptor was isolated from a woman in her 30s with COVID-19, enrolled during active disease. CDR3 nucleotides: TGCAGTGCTAGTCGGCAGATTGGAGATTCACCCCTCCACTTT. This encodes CSASRQIGDSPLHF.